This T cell receptor beta chain was obtained from a study of T cell changes during pregnancy in multiple sclerosis. Germline loops: CDR1 SGHAT, CDR2 FQNNGV. Trimming left V 5 bases short and J 9 bases short, with 17 bases between. The CDR3 runs 14 residues. Some clones are missing from TCRdb's copy, which holds only in-frame ones; the method was immunoSEQ multiplex PCR. The sample includes tens of thousands of clones, more than 85% of them seen just once. The input for sequencing was CD4+ T cells from peripheral blood mononuclear cells, taken in the second trimester of pregnancy. The chain joins TRBV11-2 to TRBJ2-1, with D possibly being TRBD2 (6 bases). The TCR was taken from a female donor with multiple sclerosis, enrolled in a pregnancy study. The CDR3 loop reads CASSLAGTSFEQFF. The DNA for the CDR3 is TGTGCCAGCAGCCTCGCGGGGACCTCTTTTGAGCAGTTCTTC. The full variable domain, in which reference TRBV11-2 and TRBJ2-1 provide the parts outside the CDR3, is EAGVAQSPRYKIIEKRQSVAFWCNPISGHATLYWYQQILGQGPKLLIQFQNNGVVDDSQLPKDRFSAERLKGVDSTLKIQPAKLEDSAVYLCASSLAGTSFEQFFGPGTRLTVL.